Ten or more counts support the clone carrying this T cell receptor beta chain. This entry belongs to a study of CD8+ T cells in alopecia areata. Study-wide context: Those treated were given oral tofacitinib at 5 to 10 mg twice daily.

Trimming took off 4 bases at V and 3 bases at J, with 10 bases between the two ends. The CDR3 covers 14 residues. Germline-derived CDR1 and CDR2 are SEHNR and FQNEAQ (reference sequence). Alopecia areata patients provided lesional scalp punch biopsies and peripheral blood. Extraction and reverse transcription of RNA yielded cDNA as the sequencing template. Libraries were prepared by immunoSEQ multiplex PCR; TCRdb keeps only in-frame clonotypes and omits some of them. The table lists more than 100,000 clones, approximately 58% of them singletons. The clonotype was recovered from a human donor with alopecia areata. The genes are TRBV7-9 and TRBJ2-1, with D perhaps TRBD2 (6 bases). Sequenced here: CD4+ T cells sorted from blood, sampled at week 0. Here the CDR3 reads CASSWGLYYNEQFF. The CDR3 coding sequence is TGTGCCAGCAGCTGGGGACTTTACTACAATGAGCAGTTCTTC.